The 13 T cell receptor beta chains below were found in one sample sequenced in a study of OX40 agonist ivuxolimab in advanced cancers. Sequencing used immunoSEQ multiplex PCR; TCRdb keeps in-frame clones, though not all of them. The sample yields nearly 110,000 clones, about nine tenths seen once. Sample: CD4+ or CD8+ T cells sorted from blood, taken in a trial of the OX40 agonist ivuxolimab. The receptors here all came from an adult with an advanced solid tumor such as melanoma, head and neck, liver or kidney cancer.

The chain employs TRBV19 and TRBJ1-2; 9 bases agree with TRBD1. The germline V gene encodes CDR1 LNHDA and CDR2 SQIVND (reference sequence). The V and J ends lost 5 bases and 7 bases, in that order; junction bases with no gene match: 8. This CDR3 has 14 residues. Written as DNA, the CDR3 is TGTGCCAGTAGTGATCCCGGGACAGGGTTTGGCTACACCTTC. Amino acids: CASSDPGTGFGYTF. Full variable domain (missing parts from reference TRBV19 and TRBJ1-2): DGGITQSPKYLFRKEGQNVTLSCEQNLNHDAMYWYRQDPGQGLRLIYYSQIVNDFQKGDIAEGYSVSREKKESFPLTVTSAQKNPTAFYLCASSDPGTGFGYTFGSGTRLTVV.

V is TRBV11-2 and J is TRBJ1-5; a possible D gene is TRBD1 (5 bases). CDR3 length: 16 residues. Germline CDR1 SGHAT, CDR2 FQNNGV. V was cut by 0 bases and J by 3 bases, with 12 bases left in between. CDR3 loop: CASSLDGLGDNQPQHF. CDR3 nucleotides: TGTGCCAGCAGCTTAGACGGGTTGGGGGACAATCAGCCCCAGCATTTT.

This chain uses TRBV5-1 with TRBJ2-2; the match to TRBD1 covers 10 bases. The germline CDR1 and CDR2 sequences are SGHRS and YFSETQ. V lost 7 bases and J lost 4; bases outside the gene matches: 7. The CDR3 runs to 15 residues. CDR3 region: CASGDRGHGTGELFF. The CDR3 region has the DNA TGCGCCAGCGGCGACAGGGGGCACGGCACCGGGGAGCTGTTTTTT.

This rearrangement joins TRBV7-8 to TRBJ2-2; 7 bases map to TRBD2. V trimming: 5 bases; J trimming: 4 bases; junction bases outside the gene matches: 13. CDR3 length: 17 residues. In germline, CDR1 is SGHVS, CDR2 FQNEAQ. CDR3 DNA sequence: TGTGCCAGCAGCCCAGCCCCCAGCGGGGCAAGCACCGGGGAGCTGTTTTTT. Amino acid sequence: CASSPAPSGASTGELFF.

The chain employs TRBV23-1 and TRBJ2-5; D is undetermined. TRBV23-1 is marked as an open reading frame, function uncertain. The CDR3 totals 17 residues. The germline V and J ends were trimmed by 6 bases and 3 bases, with 23 bases remaining between them. CDR3 loop: CASSLRRHNFREETQYF. The CDR3 nucleotides read TGCGCCAGCAGCCTTAGGCGGCACAACTTCCGGGAAGAGACCCAGTACTTC.

This clone was counted only a few times. This chain connects TRBV11-2 to TRBJ1-4, with a possible D match to TRBD1 (6 bases). Germline lookup yields CDR1 SGHAT and CDR2 FQNNGV. CDR3 length: 14 residues. V lost 6 bases to trimming and J lost 11 bases, with 19 bases between them. In DNA form, the CDR3 reads TGTGCCAGCAGAGAACAGGGAGCGGTCTCGAAACTGTTTTTT. Translated: CASREQGAVSKLFF.

This rearrangement joins TRBV10-3 to TRBJ1-3; D perhaps matches TRBD1 (6 bases). Germline V gives CDR1 ENHRY, CDR2 SYGVKD. Trimming cost V 7 bases and J 4 bases, with 8 bases left between them. CDR3 size: 12 residues. The CDR3, as DNA: TGTGCCATCATGGGGGCCGGAAACACCATATATTTT. It codes for CAIMGAGNTIYF.

The table lists this clone with a count of one. The CDR3 bases are TGTGCCAGCAGCCCCTACGGACAGGTAAATGAGCAGTTCTTC. This codes for CASSPYGQVNEQFF. V and J are TRBV7-3 and TRBJ2-1, with 7 bases fitting TRBD1. Germline CDR1 SGHTA, CDR2 FQGTGA. The CDR3 is 14 residues long. Unmatched junction bases numbered 8, after V lost 5 bases and J lost 7 bases.

The chain joins TRBV7-2 to TRBJ2-2; D is unresolved. This CDR3 has 13 amino acids. The V gene's germline CDR1 is SGHTA and CDR2 FQGNSA. The V and J ends lost 5 bases and 4 bases respectively, with 8 bases between them. The CDR3 bases are TGTGCCAGCAGCGCGAGGAGCACCGGGGAGCTGTTTTTT. Translating it yields CASSARSTGELFF. Full variable domain (remainder filled in from reference TRBV7-2 and TRBJ2-2): GAGVSQSPSNKVTEKGKDVELRCDPISGHTALYWYRQSLGQGLEFLIYFQGNSAPDKSGLPSDRFSAERTGGSVSTLTIQRTQQEDSAVYLCASSARSTGELFFGEGSRLTVL.

The chain couples TRBV27 to TRBJ2-5; 10 nucleotides match TRBD2. The germline V gene encodes CDR1 MNHEY and CDR2 SMNVEV (reference sequence). CDR3 length: 14 residues. Losses at the gene ends were 9 bases for V and 13 bases for J; bases not matched to a gene: 17. The DNA for the CDR3 is TGTGCCAGTCGGAGCGGGGGGGCCCGCAACCGGGGGTACTTC. Its protein is CASRSGGARNRGYF.

The chain employs TRBV7-2 and TRBJ2-5; 7 bases are shared with TRBD1. Germline-derived CDR1 and CDR2 are SGHTA and FQGNSA. The ends lost 2 bases at V and 2 bases at J; junction bases unmatched: 2. This CDR3 contains 14 residues. CDR3 in amino acids: CASSLRDRQETQYF. The DNA of the CDR3 is TGTGCCAGCAGCTTAAGGGACAGACAAGAGACCCAGTACTTC. Supplemented by reference TRBV7-2 and TRBJ2-5, the full variable domain reads GAGVSQSPSNKVTEKGKDVELRCDPISGHTALYWYRQSLGQGLEFLIYFQGNSAPDKSGLPSDRFSAERTGGSVSTLTIQRTQQEDSAVYLCASSLRDRQETQYFGPGTRLLVL.

The chain joins TRBV7-2 to TRBJ1-1; D is undetermined. With 0 bases removed from V and 1 base from J, the gap between germline ends came to 9 bases. Germline loops: CDR1 SGHTA, CDR2 FQGNSA. This CDR3 is 15 amino acids long. The CDR3 bases are TGTGCCAGCAGCTTAGCCTTTACACAGAACACTGAAGCTTTCTTT. This encodes CASSLAFTQNTEAFF.

This chain connects TRBV19 to TRBJ2-3; D call uncertain. Trimming stripped 5 bases from V and 0 bases from J, with 9 bases between. There are 14 residues in the CDR3. CDR1 is LNHDA, CDR2 SQIVND, per germline (reference sequence). CDR3 in amino acids: CASSAGPSTDTQYF. The CDR3 DNA reads TGTGCCAGTAGTGCCGGGCCCAGCACAGATACGCAGTATTTT.